The clone carrying this T cell receptor beta chain has just one count. What it binds is not known. The method was immunoSEQ multiplex PCR; TCRdb's version includes in-frame clones alone and lacks a portion of them. The sample holds about 200,000 clones, roughly 77% seen once. The donors were members of the validation cohort comprising some 120 subjects, separate from the roughly 670-subject first cohort. These data belong to a study of cytomegalovirus exposure and HLA in healthy donors. V lost 0 bases and J lost 4; bases outside the gene matches: 7. Germline V lookup: CDR1 MNHNS, CDR2 SASEGT. The CDR3 loop spans 16 amino acids. Study conclusions and caveats: Cytomegalovirus-associated TCR beta chains were listed, numbering 164. Specific recognition of CMV antigens was confirmed in vitro for a few chains (all CMV-associated).

This receptor was identified in a woman aged 25-40 years in good health and CMV-seronegative. J is TRBJ2-7 and V is TRBV6-1, with TRBD2 matching over 9 bases. Sample: PBMCs. As DNA, the CDR3 is TGTGCCAGCAGTGAAGCGACTAGCGGATTGTCTTACGAGCAGTACTTC. It encodes CASSEATSGLSYEQYF.